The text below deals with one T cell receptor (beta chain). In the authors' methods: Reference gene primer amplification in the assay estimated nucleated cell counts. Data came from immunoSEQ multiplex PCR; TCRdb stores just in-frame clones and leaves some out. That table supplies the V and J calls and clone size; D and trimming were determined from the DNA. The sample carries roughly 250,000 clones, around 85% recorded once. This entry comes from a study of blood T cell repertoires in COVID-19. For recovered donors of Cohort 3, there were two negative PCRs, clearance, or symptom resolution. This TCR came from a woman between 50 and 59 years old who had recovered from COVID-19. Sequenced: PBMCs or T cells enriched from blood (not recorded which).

CDR3 coding DNA: TGTGCCAGCAGCCAAGGGTTTCCAGACTCAGCGGGAGAGGGCGAGCAGTACTTC. It encodes CASSQGFPDSAGEGEQYF. This chain uses TRBV3-1 (or the pseudogene TRBV3-2) with TRBJ2-7; 8 bases map to TRBD2. Germline values: CDR1 LGHDT, CDR2 YNNKEL (reference sequence). The length of the CDR3 is 18 residues. V lost 1 base, J lost 6 bases, and 17 bases stayed unmatched.